This T cell receptor (beta chain) was captured in a study of T cells after yellow fever vaccination (dated by TCRdb to between 2018 and 2021). Notes on the research overall: The SMART-Seq v4 Ultra Low Input RNA kit was used to prepare libraries from fractions with low cell numbers. Blood samples were taken at several timepoints before and after primary and secondary immunization, and bulk PBMC replicates and cell subsets were isolated. To follow T-cell clones before and after primary and booster YFV17D yellow fever vaccination, bulk TCR alpha and beta repertoires were sequenced over time. Two healthy male donors, one aged 18 to 30 and one aged 30 to 40 years, made up the cohort. Points the paper makes about the study in general: The secondary T-cell response was found to be weaker but faster than the primary response, with a peak reached on day 5 rather than on day 15. Because abundant contaminating clonotypes from the bulk population could be contained in FACS-sorted repertoires, computational filtering was required. Most clones expanded after primary vaccination (around 97% of CD4 and roughly 91% of CD8) were re-detected after the booster, suggesting that broad memory maintenance occurred. Because the study included only a couple of donors, the extent to which the findings can be generalized is limited. A small fraction of clonotypes showed up in both the CD4 and CD8 compartments, probably as a result of convergent recombination.

Read against the paper, the sample's treatment or condition label means: live attenuated yellow fever vaccine strain. At each blood-draw timepoint, two biological replicates of bulk PBMCs were obtained. A standard Ficoll-Paque protocol was used to isolate PBMCs from peripheral blood. TriZol was used to extract RNA from bulk PBMCs, from CD4 and CD8 fractions, and from dextramer-positive and dextramer-negative fractions. At the junction V is shortened by 0 bases and J by 9 bases, with 6 bases in between. The CDR3, cysteine through phenylalanine, is 13 amino acids long. Only CDR3 DNA is held: 39 bases, read in frame from base 1. The CDR1 and CDR2 encoded by the germline V gene are KGHSH and LQKENI. This clonotype was picked up a small number of times. The antigen it recognizes is unknown. No per-base quality is available; no much larger clone lies one base away. Synthesis of TCR cDNA relied on 5'RACE template switching, a step that introduced a universal primer site along with unique molecular identifiers. Priming of cDNA synthesis was performed from both the TCR alpha and TCR beta constant segments. Library amplification used two PCR steps, and the second PCR step added sample barcodes and sequencing adapters. Libraries were sequenced on Illumina HiSeq 2500 (2x100 bp) or NovaSeq (2x150 bp). On the authors' methods: Reads were demultiplexed and collapsed into UMI consensus sequences with MIGEC, and V(D)J alignment was performed with MiXCR. Clonotypes responding to the vaccine were identified with edgeR on replicate PBMC samples, with the criteria of FDR below 0.01 and a log2 fold change above 5 up to day 15. Each bulk clonotype received a CD4 or CD8 identity based on whether the sequenced CD4 or CD8 repertoire contained that clonotype at higher abundance. TCRdb reworked the public reads: Q25 trimming with fastp, MiXCR clone assembly, productive beta chains retained. Rows are unified per CDR3 protein, each entry keeping the most common DNA and genes. The V and J calls were determined by TCRdb, not by the authors. This sample comprises under 550,000 distinct CDR3 sequences, about a fifth of them detected only once. The ten largest clones capture 15% to 20% of the sample.

The receptor was derived from a man younger than 30 who received the YFV17D yellow fever vaccine. The input for sequencing was PBMCs, taken less than 25 days after the first yellow fever vaccination. The chain is made from TRBV18 and TRBJ1-6; the D gene is not confidently resolved. This receptor has the CDR3 CASSPPSLSPLHF. The DNA is TGTGCCAGCTCACCACCGTCTCTTTCACCCCTCCACTTT.